These 10 T cell receptor beta chains were sequenced from one sample in a study of blood T cell repertoires in COVID-19. The table came from immunoSEQ multiplex PCR; TCRdb's copy has only in-frame clones and leaves some out. The sample lists roughly 150,000 clones, more than 65% occurring once. The specimen was peripheral blood. These TCRs come from a woman aged 45 to 65 with acute or convalescent COVID-19.

This chain uses TRBV29-1 with TRBJ1-2, with TRBD1 matching over 12 bases. CDR1 SQVTM and CDR2 ANQGSEA come from the germline V gene. The CDR3 consists of 15 residues. V was clipped by 4 bases and J by 8 bases; unmatched bases: 11. CDR3 region: CSVAKPGQGARGYTF. The CDR3 nucleotides are TGCAGCGTTGCGAAACCGGGACAGGGGGCCCGAGGCTACACCTTC.

V gene TRBV2 combines with J gene TRBJ1-1; tentative D call: TRBD1 (6 bases). The V gene's germline CDR1 is SNHLY and CDR2 FYNNEI. The CDR3 is 11 residues long. V was shortened by 7 bases and J by 6 bases, with 9 bases between the two germline ends. The CDR3 region is CASMGASEAFF. The DNA for the CDR3 is TGTGCCAGCATGGGGGCCTCTGAAGCTTTCTTT.

The chain uses TRBV6-9 and TRBJ2-4, with D perhaps TRBD1 (6 bases). Trimming took off 4 bases at V and 6 bases at J, with 16 bases between the two ends. CDR1 is MNHGY and CDR2 is SVAAGI in the germline V gene. The CDR3 totals 15 residues. The CDR3 DNA reads TGTGCCAGCAGTTCCCTAACAGGGAAGGGAAACATTCAGTACTTC. It codes for CASSSLTGKGNIQYF.

This chain connects TRBV5-4 to TRBJ2-3; 8 bases agree with TRBD2. The CDR3 covers 15 residues. CDR1 and CDR2 from the germline V gene are SGHNT and YYREEE (reference sequence). Trimming removed 7 bases from V and 1 base from J; junction bases left unmatched: 8. CDR3: CASGNGGGRTDTQYF. CDR3 bases: TGTGCCAGCGGGAACGGGGGGGGGCGCACAGATACGCAGTATTTT.

V is TRBV19 and J is TRBJ1-4; D perhaps matches TRBD1 (6 bases). This CDR3 region has 18 residues. Trimming cost V 3 bases and J 0 bases, with 17 bases left between them. The germline V gene has CDR1 LNHDA and CDR2 SQIVND (reference sequence). Here the CDR3 reads CASSMRQVTAATNEKLFF. DNA for the CDR3: TGTGCCAGTAGTATGAGACAGGTGACGGCCGCAACTAATGAAAAACTGTTTTTT.

This sequence joins TRBV29-1 and TRBJ2-3; TRBD2 agrees at 10 bases. The CDR3 contains 16 residues. CDR1 is SQVTM and CDR2 is ANQGSEA in the germline V gene. V lost 0 bases, J lost 4 bases, and 7 bases stayed unmatched. Written as DNA, the CDR3 is TGCAGCGTTGAAGAAGGAGCGGGGGGGCCCCCAGATACGCAGTATTTT. It yields the protein CSVEEGAGGPPDTQYF.

The chain is built from TRBV9 and TRBJ2-1; perhaps TRBD2 as D (6 bases). The CDR3 is 16 residues long. Germline assignment: CDR1 SGDLS and CDR2 YYNGEE. Trimming shortened V by 2 bases and J by 3 bases, and 15 bases separated the two germline ends. The CDR3 is CASSVRASAIYNEQFF. DNA of the CDR3: TGTGCCAGCAGCGTGCGGGCTAGCGCAATCTACAATGAGCAGTTCTTC.

DNA of the CDR3: TGTGCCAGCAGCTTGGCTGTTACGACTAGTGCCGGGGAGCTGTTTTTT. It codes for CASSLAVTTSAGELFF. The rearrangement links TRBV5-4 to TRBJ2-2; possible D gene TRBD2, 6 bases. Deletions cut 0 bases from V and 6 bases from J, with 15 bases between. The CDR3 has 16 residues. Germline V gene lookup returns CDR1 SGHNT and CDR2 YYREEE (reference sequence).

V usage is TRBV10-1 and J usage is TRBJ2-7, with D unresolved. V lost 6 bases and J lost 3, with 12 bases in between. The V gene's germline CDR1 is WNHNN and CDR2 SYGVQD (reference sequence). The CDR3 runs 13 residues. Here the CDR3 DNA reads TGCGCCAGCAGCCCCCCCGGAGTCTACGAGCAGTACTTC. The encoded protein is CASSPPGVYEQYF.

The genes are TRBV2 and TRBJ2-7; the match to TRBD2 covers 14 bases. V lost 7 bases and J lost 6; bases outside the gene matches: 5. CDR3 length: 14 amino acids. The germline V gene has CDR1 SNHLY and CDR2 FYNNEI. As DNA, the CDR3 is TGTGCCAGCATGCCGGGACTAGCGGGAGTCGAGCAGTACTTC. It codes for CASMPGLAGVEQYF.